These T cell receptor beta chains were read from a single sample in a study of T cells after yellow fever vaccination. TCRdb re-analysed the 5' RACE reads in MiXCR, keeping a single row per CDR3 protein. Of more than 300,000 distinct CDR3 sequences listed, approximately 12% are singletons. Specimen: CD4+ T cells sorted from PBMCs, collected 45 days after the yellow fever booster vaccination. The receptors originated from a man aged 18 to 29 who received the YFV17D yellow fever vaccine. CDR3s include the opening cysteine and the closing phenylalanine or tryptophan. D genes are given only for firm matches. Expanded clones are given a class, and other clones once, few, many or no size at all.

j_gene | abundance | d_gene | v_gene | CDR3nt | CDR3aa
TRBJ1-1 | - | - | TRBV5-5 | TGTGCCAGCAGCTTGGTACCGTACATGAACACTGAAGCTTTCTTT | CASSLVPYMNTEAFF
TRBJ1-1 | many | - | TRBV15 | TGTGCCACCAGCAGAGACCGACTTTCCACTGAAGCTTTCTTT | CATSRDRLSTEAFF
TRBJ1-5 | - | - | TRBV19 | TGTGCCAGTAGTATAGGTACAGGACAGCCCCAGCATTTT | CASSIGTGQPQHF
TRBJ2-7 | - | TRBD2 | TRBV3-1 | TGTGCCAGCAGCCCCCTAGCGGGAGAACTAACCTACTACGAGCAGTACTTC | CASSPLAGELTYYEQYF
TRBJ1-3 | - | - | TRBV9 | TGTGCCAGCAGCGCTTATTTCGGAAACACCATATATTTT | CASSAYFGNTIYF
TRBJ2-2 | many | - | TRBV5-1 | TGCGCCAGCAGCTTAACGAGCTCTGAGGGCGGGGAGCTGTTTTTT | CASSLTSSEGGELFF
TRBJ2-2 | few | - | TRBV11-3 | TGTGCCAGCAGCTTCGGCGGGACCACCGGGGAGCTGTTTTTT | CASSFGGTTGELFF
TRBJ2-2 | - | - | TRBV28 | TGTGCCAGCTCTGCCGGAGGGCAGGGTGGCGGGGAGCTGTTTTTT | CASSAGGQGGGELFF
TRBJ1-1 | many | - | TRBV7-9 | TGTGCCAGCAGCGCGCGGACCGGGACCGAAACTTTCTTT | CASSARTGTETFF
TRBJ1-5 | few | - | TRBV6-6 | TGTGCCAGCAGTTACCGGGCAGGGAATCAGCCCCAGCATTTT | CASSYRAGNQPQHF
TRBJ1-2 | - | - | TRBV29-1 | TGCAGCGTTGAGCCAGGGGACAAGTCTAGGTATGGCTACACCTTC | CSVEPGDKSRYGYTF
TRBJ1-1 | many | - | TRBV9 | TGTGCCAGCAGCGTATCACCGATGAACACTGAAGCTTTCTTT | CASSVSPMNTEAFF
TRBJ2-7 | few | - | TRBV29-1 | TGCAGCGTTGTTTGGCCTAGCTCCGAGCAGTACTTC | CSVVWPSSEQYF
TRBJ2-5 | - | TRBD2 | TRBV7-9 | TGTGCCAGCAGCCGAGGACTAGCGGGCCAACAAGAGACCCAGTACTTC | CASSRGLAGQQETQYF
TRBJ1-2 | - | - | TRBV4-3 | TGCGCCAGCAGTTATCGACAGACGAACTATGGCTACACCTTC | CASSYRQTNYGYTF
TRBJ2-5 | - | TRBD2 | TRBV20-1 | TGCAGTGCAGTGAGCGGGGGCGCGGTAAAGACCCAGTACTTC | CSAVSGGAVKTQYF
TRBJ1-4 | - | - | TRBV11-2 | TGTGCCAGCAGCTCAGGGTTTACCGGAGGAAAACTGTTTTTT | CASSSGFTGGKLFF
TRBJ1-2 | - | - | TRBV6-1 | TGTGCCACGTGGAATCTAATCTATGGCTACACCTTC | CATWNLIYGYTF
TRBJ2-3 | many | TRBD2 | TRBV6-5 | TGTGCCAGCAGTCGACGACTAGCGGGGGGACTCACAGATACGCAGTATTTT | CASSRRLAGGLTDTQYF
TRBJ1-1 | few | TRBD1 | TRBV12-3/TRBV12-4 | TGTGCCAGCGGCTTGGGACAGGTGAGAGCTGGAGCTTTCTTT | CASGLGQVRAGAFF
TRBJ2-2 | - | TRBD1 | TRBV20-1 | TGCAGTGCTTACGGACAGGGGTGGAACACCGGGGAGCTGTTTTTT | CSAYGQGWNTGELFF
TRBJ1-2 | few | - | TRBV7-2 | TGTGCCAGCAGCTTAGCCACAGCGGGGACTGGCTACACCTTC | CASSLATAGTGYTF
TRBJ1-2 | - | - | TRBV20-1 | TGCAGTGCTACGGACACCACCTATGGCTACACCTTC | CSATDTTYGYTF
TRBJ1-2 | - | - | TRBV7-9 | TGTGCCAGCAGCTTACCAGAGTCGGGCTACACCTTC | CASSLPESGYTF
TRBJ2-5 | few | TRBD2 | TRBV20-1 | TGCAGTGCTAGGGGACTAGCGGGCCACTTGGAGACCCAGTACTTC | CSARGLAGHLETQYF
TRBJ2-2 | - | - | TRBV20-1 | TGCAGTGCTAGAGCCCGCACCGGGGAGCTGTTTTTT | CSARARTGELFF
TRBJ1-5 | - | TRBD1 | TRBV12-3/TRBV12-4 | TGTGCCAGCAGTTTTCAGGGGGCAGGTCAGCCCCAGCATTTT | CASSFQGAGQPQHF
TRBJ1-1 | many | - | TRBV12-3/TRBV12-4 | TGTGCCAGCAGCCCCGGTGGGGGGGGGGCTTTCTTT | CASSPGGGGAFF
TRBJ1-5 | - | TRBD1 | TRBV7-2 | TGTGCCAGCAGCCCCAGGACAGGGGGCCAGCCCCAGCATTTT | CASSPRTGGQPQHF
TRBJ2-3 | - | TRBD1 | TRBV5-1 | TGCGCCAGCAGCCCGACAGGGGCTAGCACAGATACGCAGTATTTT | CASSPTGASTDTQYF
TRBJ1-2 | - | - | TRBV7-2 | TGTGCCAGCAGGCTGGGAGGAGGATATGGCTACACCTTC | CASRLGGGYGYTF